The rows below give T cell receptor beta chains drawn from one sample of a study of blood T cells in healthy people across ages. TCRdb re-analysed the 5' RACE reads in MiXCR, keeping a single row per CDR3 protein. The profile covers about 730,000 distinct CDR3 sequences, with roughly 47% appearing a single time and approximately 22% taken by the ten largest. The specimen was blood. These receptors were collected from a woman aged 55-69 years in good health. Both conserved end residues are part of each CDR3. A D gene is named only where the DNA matches it firmly. Clone size is not always given. Where it is, it says once, few, many or a class for expanded clones.

D gene	J gene	V gene	clone size	CDR3 protein	CDR3 DNA
.	TRBJ2-7	TRBV7-3	.	CASSPTPAGVEQYF	TGTGCCAGCAGCCCAACCCCAGCGGGCGTCGAGCAGTACTTC
.	TRBJ1-2	TRBV12-3/TRBV12-4	.	CASSLSGPKGAGYTF	TGTGCCAGCAGTCTATCAGGACCGAAGGGAGCCGGCTACACCTTC
.	TRBJ2-3	TRBV2	.	CASRRDSSITDTQYF	TGTGCCAGCAGACGGGACTCTTCGATCACAGATACGCAGTATTTT
.	TRBJ2-3	TRBV6-2/TRBV6-3	.	CASDSQYRTSHSGTQYF	TGTGCCAGCGATTCCCAATACCGGACCTCCCACAGTGGTACGCAGTATTTT
.	TRBJ1-1	TRBV6-6	.	CASSYSPSAGLFAFF	TGTGCCAGCAGTTACTCGCCTTCGGCAGGGCTATTCGCTTTCTTT
TRBD1	TRBJ1-4	TRBV29-1	few	CSVHSRTGGEKLFF	TGCAGCGTCCACTCCCGGACAGGGGGCGAAAAACTGTTTTTT
TRBD1	TRBJ1-1	TRBV27	few	CASSLSQGTEAFF	TGTGCCAGCAGTTTATCACAGGGGACTGAAGCTTTCTTT
.	TRBJ2-3	TRBV9	many	CASSGRTDTQYF	TGTGCCAGCAGCGGGCGCACAGATACGCAGTATTTT
.	TRBJ2-3	TRBV28	.	CASRPGVTDTQYF	TGTGCCAGCAGGCCAGGGGTCACAGATACGCAGTATTTT
.	TRBJ2-1	TRBV20-1	.	CSAGAGWNEQFF	TGCAGTGCCGGGGCGGGGTGGAATGAGCAGTTCTTC
.	TRBJ2-7	TRBV20-1	few	CSAPASGLHRHEQYF	TGCAGTGCTCCCGCATCGGGACTCCATCGCCACGAGCAGTACTTC
TRBD1	TRBJ2-7	TRBV5-1	.	CASSDPGQMEAQYF	TGCGCCAGCAGCGATCCGGGACAGATGGAGGCCCAGTACTTC
TRBD2	TRBJ2-1	TRBV4-2	few	CASSQDGEGRSYNEQFF	TGTGCCAGCAGCCAAGACGGGGAGGGTAGGTCCTACAATGAGCAGTTCTTC
.	TRBJ2-6	TRBV4-3	.	CASSPTGFSSGANVLTF	TGCGCCAGCAGCCCTACAGGGTTTAGCTCTGGGGCCAACGTCCTGACTTTC
TRBD2	TRBJ2-1	TRBV20-1	.	CSATQTSGVTNEQFF	TGCAGTGCTACTCAAACTAGCGGGGTGACCAATGAGCAGTTCTTC
.	TRBJ2-7	TRBV9	.	CASSVQGVPYEQYF	TGTGCCAGCAGCGTACAGGGTGTCCCTTACGAGCAGTACTTC
TRBD2	TRBJ2-1	TRBV15	.	CATGGTSGYNEQFF	TGTGCCACCGGGGGGACTAGCGGGTACAATGAGCAGTTCTTC
.	TRBJ1-4	TRBV7-2	.	CASSPGTTGNEKLFF	TGTGCCAGCAGCCCGGGGACAACGGGTAATGAAAAACTGTTTTTT
.	TRBJ1-2	TRBV6-5	.	CASRTAGLYGYTF	TGTGCCAGCAGAACCGCGGGGCTTTATGGCTACACCTTC
.	TRBJ2-1	TRBV6-1	.	CASSADWSSYNEQFF	TGTGCCAGCAGTGCCGACTGGAGCTCCTACAATGAGCAGTTCTTC
TRBD2	TRBJ2-7	TRBV28	.	CASYPGASGSYEQYF	TGTGCCAGTTACCCTGGGGCTAGCGGGAGTTACGAGCAGTACTTC
.	TRBJ2-4	TRBV2	once	CASSGSGTGAKNIQYF	TGTGCCAGCAGTGGTAGCGGAACAGGAGCCAAAAACATTCAGTACTTC
.	TRBJ1-4	TRBV9	.	CATSVGINEKLFF	TGTGCCACCTCGGTAGGGATTAATGAAAAACTGTTTTTT
.	TRBJ1-2	TRBV7-9	.	CASSLSTGSGYGYTF	TGTGCCAGCAGCTTATCTACAGGGTCTGGCTATGGCTACACCTTC
.	TRBJ2-1	TRBV5-1	.	CASTSPRGTGDNEQFF	TGCGCCAGCACCTCGCCTCGGGGTACCGGAGACAATGAGCAGTTCTTC
TRBD2	TRBJ2-1	TRBV20-1	many	CSAKPGTSGWNNEQFF	TGCAGTGCTAAACCCGGGACTAGCGGGTGGAACAATGAGCAGTTCTTC
.	TRBJ1-1	TRBV27	.	CASSPFGGRVTEAFF	TGTGCCAGCAGTCCATTCGGGGGGCGAGTCACTGAAGCTTTCTTT
TRBD1	TRBJ2-7	TRBV6-5	.	CASRLGTAVGYEQYF	TGTGCCAGCAGACTTGGGACAGCCGTAGGTTACGAGCAGTACTTC
.	TRBJ2-7	TRBV20-1	.	CSARRGSREQYF	TGCAGTGCTCGTCGAGGGAGTAGGGAGCAGTACTTC
.	TRBJ1-6	TRBV21-1	.	CASSKTPRQGFVSPLHF	TGTGCCAGCAGCAAAACTCCGAGACAGGGTTTTGTTTCACCCCTCCACTTT
.	TRBJ2-3	TRBV7-7	.	CASSLEKPCTDTQYF	TGTGCTAGCAGCCTTGAGAAGCCCTGCACAGATACGCAGTATTTT
.	TRBJ1-4	TRBV5-4	.	CASRRQDNEKLFF	TGTGCCAGCAGAAGGCAGGATAATGAAAAACTGTTTTTT
.	TRBJ2-1	TRBV28	few	CASSLTGLYNEQFF	TGTGCCAGCAGTTTAACCGGGTTATACAATGAGCAGTTCTTC
.	TRBJ2-2	TRBV10-3	few	CAISNTTYANTGELFF	TGTGCCATCAGTAACACTACCTACGCGAACACCGGGGAGCTGTTTTTT
.	TRBJ1-5	TRBV6-1	few	CASSELPDQPQHF	TGTGCCAGCAGTGAATTGCCTGATCAGCCCCAGCATTTT
.	TRBJ2-3	TRBV5-5	.	CASSLDSHTDTQYF	TGTGCCAGCAGCCTGGACAGCCACACAGATACGCAGTATTTT
TRBD1	TRBJ2-7	TRBV10-3	.	CAISEQGADEQYF	TGTGCCATCAGTGAACAGGGGGCGGACGAGCAGTACTTC
.	TRBJ2-7	TRBV27	.	CARKVGRMNYEQYF	TGTGCCAGAAAAGTCGGACGTATGAACTACGAGCAGTACTTC
.	TRBJ2-1	TRBV27	.	CVSSSAVYNEQFF	TGTGTCAGCAGTTCCGCAGTTTACAATGAGCAGTTCTTC
.	TRBJ1-2	TRBV9	many	CASSVGPGGYGYTF	TGTGCCAGCAGCGTGGGCCCCGGGGGGTATGGCTACACCTTC
TRBD2	TRBJ2-7	TRBV6-2/TRBV6-3	.	CASSYGVAGVVEQYF	TGTGCCAGCAGTTACGGTGTAGCGGGAGTAGTCGAGCAGTACTTC
TRBD1	TRBJ2-3	TRBV9	few	CASSEPGQGIDTQYF	TGTGCCAGCAGCGAGCCGGGACAGGGGATCGATACGCAGTATTTT
.	TRBJ2-3	TRBV6-6	.	CASTRLSGFADTQYF	TGTGCCAGCACCCGGCTTTCGGGCTTCGCAGATACGCAGTATTTT
TRBD1	TRBJ2-7	TRBV10-3	.	CAISLTGGDGEQYF	TGTGCCATCAGTTTGACAGGGGGTGACGGCGAGCAGTACTTC
TRBD2	TRBJ2-7	TRBV7-2	few	CASSSPGGYEQYF	TGTGCCAGCAGCTCTCCGGGAGGCTACGAGCAGTACTTC